Below are 2 T cell receptor beta chains sequenced from a single sample in a study of cytomegalovirus exposure and HLA in healthy donors. Profiling relied on immunoSEQ multiplex PCR, and the TCRdb table lists in-frame clones only, not all of them. The top ten hold 3% to 3.5% of the sample, which has about 73,000 clones, approximately 95% seen once. Input material: PBMCs. The receptors here all came from a man aged 18 to 29 in good health and CMV-seronegative.

The V gene is TRBV19, the J gene TRBJ1-2; possibly TRBD1 for D (6 bases). The CDR3 loop spans 12 amino acids. V gave up 4 bases and J gave up 8 bases, with 11 bases separating them. CDR1 LNHDA and CDR2 SQIVND come from the germline V gene (reference sequence). The CDR3: CASSTPGGGYTF. CDR3 in DNA: TGTGCCAGTAGTACGCCTGGGGGCGGCTACACCTTC.

The CDR3 nucleotides are TGTGCCAGCAGTTCCCCGGGCGGGGAGCTGTTTTTT. Translated, it gives CASSSPGGELFF. The genes are TRBV7-9 and TRBJ2-2; D is undetermined. CDR3 size: 12 residues. V lost 6 bases to trimming and J lost 7 bases, with 9 bases between them. Germline lookup yields CDR1 SEHNR and CDR2 FQNEAQ (reference sequence).